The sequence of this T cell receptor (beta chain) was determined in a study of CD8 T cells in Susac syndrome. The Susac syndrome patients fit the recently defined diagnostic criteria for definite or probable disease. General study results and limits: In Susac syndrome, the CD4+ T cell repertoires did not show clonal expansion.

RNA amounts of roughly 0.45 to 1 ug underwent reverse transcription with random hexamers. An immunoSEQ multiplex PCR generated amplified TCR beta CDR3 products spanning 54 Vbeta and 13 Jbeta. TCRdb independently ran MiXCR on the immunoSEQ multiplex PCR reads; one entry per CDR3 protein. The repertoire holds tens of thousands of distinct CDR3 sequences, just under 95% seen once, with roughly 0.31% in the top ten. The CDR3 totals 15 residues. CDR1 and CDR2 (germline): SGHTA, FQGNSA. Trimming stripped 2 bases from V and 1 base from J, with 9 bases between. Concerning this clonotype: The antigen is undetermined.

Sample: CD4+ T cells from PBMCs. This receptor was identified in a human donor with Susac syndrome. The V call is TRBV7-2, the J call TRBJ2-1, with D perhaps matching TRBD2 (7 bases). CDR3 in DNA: TGTGCCAGCAGCTTACGGGGGGCTTCCTACAATGAGCAGTTCTTC. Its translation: CASSLRGASYNEQFF.